The next 20 T cell receptor beta chains were all read from a single sample in a study of T cells in Graves' hyperthyroidism and ophthalmopathy. RNA transcripts served as the template for amplifying TCR beta CDR3 regions. The study used the HTBI primer set for a first-round RT-PCR of the TCR CDR3. TCRdb processed the multiplex PCR reads anew with MiXCR; each CDR3 protein has one entry. This table holds more than 300,000 distinct CDR3 sequences, approximately 17% found once. The sample taken for sequencing was blood. These receptors originate from a woman in her 30s with Graves' hyperthyroidism that later progressed to Graves' ophthalmopathy.

The CDR3 DNA reads TGTGCCAGCTCACCGGAGGTTACAGGGAACTATGGCTACACCTTC. It is translated as CASSPEVTGNYGYTF. This chain joins TRBV18 and TRBJ1-2; D possibly corresponds to TRBD1 (6 bases). Germline assignment: CDR1 KGHSH and CDR2 LQKENI. The V end lost 3 bases, the J end lost 2 bases, and 13 bases lay between the germline ends. This CDR3 spans 15 amino acids.

This clonotype has only a few counts. The rearrangement uses TRBV4-1 and TRBJ1-2, with TRBD1 matching 9 bases. CDR1 is MGHRA, CDR2 YSYEKL, per germline. The CDR3 is made up of 15 amino acids. Trimming removed 1 base from V and 7 bases from J; junction bases left unmatched: 7. As DNA, the CDR3 is TGCGCCAGCAGCCAAGTTACAGGGGGCAAGCCTGGCTACACCTTC. This gives the protein CASSQVTGGKPGYTF.

The chain uses TRBV12-5 and TRBJ2-3, with 8 bases aligning to TRBD2. V dropped 5 bases and J dropped 6; count of bases not matched to a gene: 10. CDR3 length: 15 amino acids. CDR1 is LGHNT, CDR2 FRNRAP, per germline. This CDR3 reads CASGPLAVVVDTQYF. The CDR3 DNA follows: TGTGCTAGTGGTCCACTAGCGGTAGTCGTGGATACGCAGTATTTT.

This clonotype was seen many times. The chain couples TRBV27 to TRBJ2-1, with D unclear. The germline CDR1 and CDR2 sequences are MNHEY and SMNVEV (reference sequence). Deletions cut 0 bases from V and 0 bases from J, with 9 bases between. This CDR3 spans 16 amino acids. CDR3 sequence reads: CASSLSADLSYNEQFF. The DNA for the CDR3 is TGTGCCAGCAGTTTATCGGCGGATCTCTCCTACAATGAGCAGTTCTTC.

About this clonotype: An end of the junction does not agree with germline; a read error may underlie this. This sequence joins TRBV5-1 and TRBJ2-7; TRBD1 agrees at 9 bases. Germline values: CDR1 SGHRS, CDR2 YFSETQ. There are 14 residues in the CDR3. The CDR3 loop reads CAGSLGQGYYEQYF. CDR3 nucleotide sequence: TGCGCCGGCAGCTTAGGACAGGGGTACTACGAGCAGTACTTC. The full variable domain, its missing parts supplied by reference TRBV5-1 and TRBJ2-7, is KAGVTQTPRYLIKTRGQQVTLSCSPISGHRSVSWYQQTPGQGLQFLFEYFSETQRNKGNFPGRFSGRQFSNSRSEMNVSTLELGDSALYLCAGSLGQGYYEQYFGPGTRLTVT.

This rearrangement joins TRBV20-1 to TRBJ2-3, with 9 bases fitting TRBD2. V shed 5 bases, J shed 3 bases, and the junction held 6 bases outside the gene matches. CDR3 length equals 14 residues. CDR1 and CDR2 from the germline V gene are DFQATT and SNEGSKA (reference sequence). CDR3 sequence: CSAERGVETDTQYF. CDR3 in DNA: TGCAGTGCTGAGCGGGGGGTCGAGACAGATACGCAGTATTTT.

This clonotype has at least ten counts. The chain joins TRBV10-3 to TRBJ2-7, with 8 bases fitting TRBD2. The CDR3 runs to 18 residues. The germline V gene has CDR1 ENHRY and CDR2 SYGVKD. With V trimmed by 3 bases and J by 0 bases, 13 bases remained unmatched. The CDR3 DNA reads as TGTGCCATCAGTGAAACCATGGCTAGCGGGTTTACCTCCTACGAGCAGTACTTC. Protein: CAISETMASGFTSYEQYF.

This clonotype was seen at least ten times. This chain connects TRBV7-2 to TRBJ2-7; 12 bases fit TRBD1. CDR3 length: 16 amino acids. CDR1 and CDR2 (germline): SGHTA, FQGNSA. The J segment lost 3 bases and the V segment lost 4 bases, leaving 7 bases of the junction unmatched. This chain's CDR3 is CASSSVGTGGGYEQYF. CDR3 coding DNA: TGTGCCAGCAGCTCCGTGGGGACAGGGGGCGGCTACGAGCAGTACTTC. Drawing the rest from reference TRBV7-2 and TRBJ2-7, the complete variable domain is GAGVSQSPSNKVTEKGKDVELRCDPISGHTALYWYRQSLGQGLEFLIYFQGNSAPDKSGLPSDRFSAERTGGSVSTLTIQRTQQEDSAVYLCASSSVGTGGGYEQYFGPGTRLTVT.

Note on this clonotype: A read error may explain this, as a much larger clone is one base away. The chain carries TRBV9 and TRBJ1-1, with D possibly being TRBD1 (6 bases). This CDR3 comprises 16 residues. Germline CDR1 reads SGDLS; CDR2 reads YYNGEE. In DNA, the CDR3 is TGTGCCAGCAGCGTTGGGGGGGGTCCTGGGGACACTGACGCTTTCTTT. Translated, it gives CASSVGGGPGDTDAFF.

The V and J genes are TRBV6-2 or TRBV6-3 and TRBJ2-5; 11 bases line up with TRBD1. The germline V gene encodes CDR1 MNHEY and CDR2 SVGEGT. V lost 0 bases to trimming and J lost 5 bases; unmatched junction nucleotides: 2. The CDR3 runs to 15 residues. This CDR3 reads CASSYSGQGAETQYF. The CDR3 nucleotides are TGTGCCAGCAGTTACTCTGGACAGGGGGCTGAGACCCAGTACTTC.

This clonotype was found a few times. CDR3 in DNA: TGTGCCAGTAGTATCGCCAGGGAAAAAAACATTCAGTACTTC. Its translation is CASSIAREKNIQYF. The rearrangement joins TRBV19 to TRBJ2-4, with D tentatively TRBD1 (5 bases). CDR1 is LNHDA, CDR2 SQIVND, per germline (reference sequence). This CDR3 spans 14 amino acids. V was cut by 3 bases and J by 4 bases, with 10 bases left in between. Full variable domain (outside the CDR3, taken from reference TRBV19 and TRBJ2-4): DGGITQSPKYLFRKEGQNVTLSCEQNLNHDAMYWYRQDPGQGLRLIYYSQIVNDFQKGDIAEGYSVSREKKESFPLTVTSAQKNPTAFYLCASSIAREKNIQYFGAGTRLSVL.

The CDR3 is CASSLRQGGEAFF. The CDR3 DNA reads as TGTGCCAGCAGTTTACGACAGGGGGGTGAAGCTTTCTTT. V is TRBV27 and J is TRBJ1-1; 9 positions agree with TRBD1. The CDR3 sequence is 13 residues long. V lost 2 bases to trimming and J lost 7 bases; unmatched junction nucleotides: 2. CDR1 and CDR2 from the germline V gene are MNHEY and SMNVEV (reference sequence).

The V call is TRBV25-1, the J call TRBJ1-3; D unresolved. The V gene lost 2 bases and the J gene lost 3 bases, with 8 bases spanning the gap. Germline V gene sequence: CDR1 MGHDK, CDR2 SYGVNS. CDR3 size: 14 residues. CDR3 in DNA: TGTGCCAGCAGTGAACCAAGTTATGGAAACACCATATATTTT. This translates into CASSEPSYGNTIYF.

This clonotype was seen at least ten times. The chain links TRBV27 to TRBJ2-5; possibly TRBD1 for D (5 bases). V was clipped by 6 bases and J by 4 bases, with 18 bases between them. CDR1 is MNHEY and CDR2 is SMNVEV in the germline V gene (reference sequence). This CDR3 contains 15 residues. CDR3 amino acids: CASRPGPAGLETQYF. The CDR3 DNA reads TGTGCCAGCAGACCAGGACCGGCAGGGTTAGAGACCCAGTACTTC.

Turning to this clonotype: A read error may account for a junction end that differs from germline. The chain links TRBV28 to TRBJ2-2; TRBD2 agrees at 16 bases. The CDR3 loop spans 18 amino acids. Germline V lookup: CDR1 MDHEN, CDR2 SYDVKM. The CDR3 nucleotides read TGTGCCAGCAGTACCCACCCCGGGACTAGCGGGGGGGCCGGGGAGCCGTTTTTT. It yields the protein CASSTHPGTSGGAGEPFF.

For the CDR3, the DNA is TGTGCCAGCAGTCCCCGACCCCAGGGGTTCTCTGGAAACACCATATATTTT. It encodes CASSPRPQGFSGNTIYF. The chain links TRBV27 to TRBJ1-3, with a possible D match to TRBD1 (6 bases). V lost 5 bases and J 0 bases, leaving 17 bases between the germline ends. The CDR3 runs 17 residues. Germline V gene sequence: CDR1 MNHEY, CDR2 SMNVEV (reference sequence).

This clonotype was counted many times. The gene calls are TRBV28 and TRBJ2-3; D not resolved. Trimming left V 4 bases short and J 7 bases short, with 6 bases between. CDR1 is MDHEN, CDR2 SYDVKM, per germline. The CDR3 is 11 residues long. The CDR3 DNA reads as TGTGCCAGCAGTTACCTGAATACGCAGTATTTT. The encoded protein is CASSYLNTQYF.

Many counts were recorded for this clonotype. The J gene is TRBJ2-7, the V gene TRBV20-1; tentative D call: TRBD2 (6 bases). Germline V CDR1 and CDR2: DFQATT, SNEGSKA (reference sequence). The CDR3 runs to 17 residues. Between the trimmed V and J ends, which lost 6 bases and 0 bases, there was a span of 24 bases. The CDR3 DNA reads TGCAGTGCGGAGGCTCGGACTACCCAAGTCTCCTCCTACGAGCAGTACTTC. This encodes CSAEARTTQVSSYEQYF.

Many counts were recorded for this clonotype. J is TRBJ1-5 and V is TRBV3-1; TRBD1 might be the D (5 bases). The CDR3 consists of 15 residues. CDR1 and CDR2 (germline): LGHDT, YNNKEL (reference sequence). V lost 1 base, J lost 10 bases, and 17 bases lay in between. CDR3 region: CASSQGPSGGAPQHF. The CDR3 coding sequence is TGTGCCAGCAGCCAAGGTCCTAGTGGAGGGGCCCCCCAGCATTTT.

The chain is built from TRBV29-1 and TRBJ2-5; 7 nucleotides line up with TRBD1. Germline assignment: CDR1 SQVTM and CDR2 ANQGSEA. V lost 5 bases, J lost 11 bases, and 17 bases stayed unmatched. This CDR3 is 14 amino acids long. Here the CDR3 DNA reads TGCAGCGTTCAAAAACCGGGACAGCGTAGAGAGCAGTACTTC. Translating gives CSVQKPGQRREQYF.